This T cell receptor (beta chain) is from a study of cytomegalovirus exposure and HLA in healthy donors. Study-wide points: It was reported that the classifier diagnosed cytomegalovirus status with high specificity and sensitivity in both the original and validation cohorts. Most TCRs appeared rarely, but some public TCRs recurred in many donors. Exclusion applied to some V segments, including TRBV6-2 and TRBV6-3, as they were indistinguishable.

The CDR3 extends over 13 amino acids. The germline V gene has CDR1 SNHLY and CDR2 FYNNEI. The V and J ends lost 8 bases and 5 bases respectively, with 16 bases between them. Researchers ran the PCR with 60 Vbeta and 13 Jbeta primers. Generated by immunoSEQ multiplex PCR, the TCRdb table keeps only in-frame clones and is missing some. The sample carries tens of thousands of clones, around 66% recorded once. Worth noting for this clone: The antigen remains undetermined.

The specimen was PBMCs. This sequence originates from a man in his sixties in good health and CMV-seropositive. The rearrangement uses TRBV2 and TRBJ2-7, with D unclear. The CDR3 DNA reads as TGTGCCAGCCAATTTGTAGAGCGTCACGAGCAGTACTTC. Translated, it gives CASQFVERHEQYF.